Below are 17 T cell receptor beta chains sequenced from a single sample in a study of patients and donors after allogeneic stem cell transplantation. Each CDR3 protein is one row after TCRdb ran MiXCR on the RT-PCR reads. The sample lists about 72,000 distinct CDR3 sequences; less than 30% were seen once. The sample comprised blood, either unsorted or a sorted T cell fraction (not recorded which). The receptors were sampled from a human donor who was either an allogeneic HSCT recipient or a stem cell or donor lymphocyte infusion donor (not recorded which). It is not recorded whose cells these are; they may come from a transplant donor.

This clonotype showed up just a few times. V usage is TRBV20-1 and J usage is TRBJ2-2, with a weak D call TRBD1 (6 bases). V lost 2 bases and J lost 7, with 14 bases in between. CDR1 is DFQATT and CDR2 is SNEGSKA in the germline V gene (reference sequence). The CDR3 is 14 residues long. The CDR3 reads CSARSLARGGELFF. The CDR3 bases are TGCAGTGCTAGATCCCTAGCCAGGGGCGGGGAGCTGTTTTTT.

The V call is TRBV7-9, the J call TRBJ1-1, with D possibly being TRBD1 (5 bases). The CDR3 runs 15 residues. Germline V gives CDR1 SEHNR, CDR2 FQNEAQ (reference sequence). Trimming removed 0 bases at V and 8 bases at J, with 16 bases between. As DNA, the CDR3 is TGTGCCAGCAGCTTAGCCCGGGACGCCGAGCCAGAAGCTTTCTTT. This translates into CASSLARDAEPEAFF.

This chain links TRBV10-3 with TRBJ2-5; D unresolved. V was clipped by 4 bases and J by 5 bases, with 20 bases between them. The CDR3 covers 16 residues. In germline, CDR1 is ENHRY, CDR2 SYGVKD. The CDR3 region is CAISGGTIAGVETQYF. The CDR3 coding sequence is TGTGCCATCAGTGGGGGAACAATAGCAGGAGTCGAGACCCAGTACTTC.

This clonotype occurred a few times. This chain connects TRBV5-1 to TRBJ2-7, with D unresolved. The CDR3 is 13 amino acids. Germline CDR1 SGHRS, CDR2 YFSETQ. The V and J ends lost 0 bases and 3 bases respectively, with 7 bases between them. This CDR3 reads CASSLAARYEQYF. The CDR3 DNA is TGCGCCAGCAGCTTGGCGGCCCGCTACGAGCAGTACTTC.

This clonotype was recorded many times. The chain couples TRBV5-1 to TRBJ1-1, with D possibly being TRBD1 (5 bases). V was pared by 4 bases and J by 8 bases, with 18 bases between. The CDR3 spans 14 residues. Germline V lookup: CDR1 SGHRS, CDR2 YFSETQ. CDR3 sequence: CASSLPDVWGEAFF. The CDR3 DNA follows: TGCGCCAGCAGCCTGCCGGACGTTTGGGGGGAAGCTTTCTTT.

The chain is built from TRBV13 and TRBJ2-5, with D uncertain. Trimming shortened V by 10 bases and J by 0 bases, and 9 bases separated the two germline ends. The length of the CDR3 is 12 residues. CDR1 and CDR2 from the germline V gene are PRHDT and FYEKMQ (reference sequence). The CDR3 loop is CATRTYQETQYF. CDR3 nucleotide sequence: TGTGCCACCCGGACCTACCAAGAGACCCAGTACTTC.

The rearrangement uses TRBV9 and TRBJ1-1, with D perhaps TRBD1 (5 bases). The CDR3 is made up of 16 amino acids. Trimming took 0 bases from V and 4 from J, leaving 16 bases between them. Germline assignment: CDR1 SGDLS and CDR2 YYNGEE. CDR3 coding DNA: TGTGCCAGCAGCGTAGGCAGTAGCGGGGCGGTCACTGAAGCTTTCTTT. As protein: CASSVGSSGAVTEAFF.

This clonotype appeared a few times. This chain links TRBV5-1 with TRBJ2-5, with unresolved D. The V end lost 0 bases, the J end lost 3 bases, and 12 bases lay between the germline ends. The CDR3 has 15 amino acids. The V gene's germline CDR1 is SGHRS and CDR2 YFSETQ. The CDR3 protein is CASSLAPGRKETQYF. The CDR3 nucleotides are TGCGCCAGCAGCTTGGCCCCTGGACGTAAAGAGACCCAGTACTTC.

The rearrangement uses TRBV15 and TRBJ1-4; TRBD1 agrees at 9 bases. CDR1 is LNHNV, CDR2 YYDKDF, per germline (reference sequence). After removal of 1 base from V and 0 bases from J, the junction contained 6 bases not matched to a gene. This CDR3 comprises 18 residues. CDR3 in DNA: TGTGCCACCAGCAGAGGGGACAGGGCATTCGCAACTAATGAAAAACTGTTTTTT. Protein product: CATSRGDRAFATNEKLFF.

The CDR3 DNA reads TGTGCCAGCAGCCATGGAATACAATACGAGCAGTACTTC. It translates to CASSHGIQYEQYF. V and J are TRBV13 and TRBJ2-7; D not certain. Germline values: CDR1 PRHDT, CDR2 FYEKMQ (reference sequence). This CDR3 has 13 residues. The ends were cut back, 5 bases at V and 4 bases at J, with 12 bases in the middle.

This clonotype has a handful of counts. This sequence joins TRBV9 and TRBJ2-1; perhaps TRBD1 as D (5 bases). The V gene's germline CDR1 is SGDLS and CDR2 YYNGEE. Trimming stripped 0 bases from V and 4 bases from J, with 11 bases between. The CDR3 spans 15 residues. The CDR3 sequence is CASSVGLGEYNEQFF. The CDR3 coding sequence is TGTGCCAGCAGCGTAGGCCTAGGGGAATACAATGAGCAGTTCTTC.

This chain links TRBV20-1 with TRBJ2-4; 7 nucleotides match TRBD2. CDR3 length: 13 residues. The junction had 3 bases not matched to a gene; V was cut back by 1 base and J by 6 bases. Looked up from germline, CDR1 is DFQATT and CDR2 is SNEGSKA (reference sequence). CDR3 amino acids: CSARVGGRNIQYF. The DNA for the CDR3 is TGCAGTGCTAGAGTCGGGGGGAGAAACATTCAGTACTTC.

Written as DNA, the CDR3 is TGTGCCAGCAGCCTGAACAGGGTGAACACCCTGGACACCTTC. This translates into CASSLNRVNTLDTF. V gene TRBV7-2 combines with J gene TRBJ1-2, with D perhaps matching TRBD1 (6 bases). V gave up 5 bases and J gave up 12 bases, with 22 bases separating them. Per the germline V gene, CDR1 is SGHTA and CDR2 is FQGNSA. The CDR3 contains 14 residues.

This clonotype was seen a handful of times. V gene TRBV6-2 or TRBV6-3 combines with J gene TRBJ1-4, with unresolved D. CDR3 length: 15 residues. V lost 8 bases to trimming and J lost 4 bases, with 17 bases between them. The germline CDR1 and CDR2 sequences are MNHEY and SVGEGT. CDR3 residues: CASVRSAAVNEKLFF. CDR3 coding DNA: TGTGCCAGCGTAAGAAGCGCAGCCGTTAATGAAAAACTGTTTTTT.

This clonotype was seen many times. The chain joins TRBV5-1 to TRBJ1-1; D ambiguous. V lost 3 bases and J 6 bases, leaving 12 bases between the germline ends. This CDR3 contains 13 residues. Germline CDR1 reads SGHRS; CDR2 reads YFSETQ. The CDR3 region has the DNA TGCGCCAGCAGCTCCGACGCCAGCCCTGAAGCTTTCTTT. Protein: CASSSDASPEAFF.

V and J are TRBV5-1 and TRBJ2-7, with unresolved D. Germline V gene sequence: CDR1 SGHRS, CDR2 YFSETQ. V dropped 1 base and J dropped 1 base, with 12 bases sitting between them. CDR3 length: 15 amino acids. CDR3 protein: CASSLIAGGSYEQYF. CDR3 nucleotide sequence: TGCGCCAGCAGCTTGATCGCAGGTGGGTCCTACGAGCAGTACTTC.

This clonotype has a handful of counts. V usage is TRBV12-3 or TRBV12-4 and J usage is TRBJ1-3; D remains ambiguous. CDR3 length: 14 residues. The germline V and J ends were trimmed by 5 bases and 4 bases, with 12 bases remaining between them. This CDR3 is CASSLNYLGNTIYF. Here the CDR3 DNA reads TGTGCCAGCAGTCTCAATTACCTCGGAAACACCATATATTTT.